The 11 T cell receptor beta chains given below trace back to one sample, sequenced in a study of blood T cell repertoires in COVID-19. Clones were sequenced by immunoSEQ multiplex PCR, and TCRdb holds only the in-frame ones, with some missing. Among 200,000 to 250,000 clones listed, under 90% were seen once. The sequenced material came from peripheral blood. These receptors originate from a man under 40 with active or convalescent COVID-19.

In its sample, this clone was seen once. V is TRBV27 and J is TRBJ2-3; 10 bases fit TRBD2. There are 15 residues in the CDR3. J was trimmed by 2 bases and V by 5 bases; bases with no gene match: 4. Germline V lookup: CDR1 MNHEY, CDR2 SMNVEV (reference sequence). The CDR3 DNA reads TGTGCCAGCAGTATTCTAGCGGGAGCCACAGATACGCAGTATTTT. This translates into CASSILAGATDTQYF.

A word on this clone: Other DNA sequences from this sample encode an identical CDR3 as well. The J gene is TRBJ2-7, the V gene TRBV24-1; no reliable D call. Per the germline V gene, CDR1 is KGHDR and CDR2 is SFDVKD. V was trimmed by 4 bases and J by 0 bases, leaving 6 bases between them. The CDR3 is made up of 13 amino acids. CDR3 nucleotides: TGTGCCACCAGTGACCCTAGCTCCTACGAGCAGTACTTC. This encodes CATSDPSSYEQYF.

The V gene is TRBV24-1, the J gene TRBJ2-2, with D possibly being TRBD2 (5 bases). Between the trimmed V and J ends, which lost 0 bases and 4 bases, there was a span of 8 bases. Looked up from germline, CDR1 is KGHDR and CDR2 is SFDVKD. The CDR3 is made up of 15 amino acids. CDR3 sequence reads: CATSDLRTFTGELFF. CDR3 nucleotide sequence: TGTGCCACCAGTGATTTGAGGACTTTCACCGGGGAGCTGTTTTTT.

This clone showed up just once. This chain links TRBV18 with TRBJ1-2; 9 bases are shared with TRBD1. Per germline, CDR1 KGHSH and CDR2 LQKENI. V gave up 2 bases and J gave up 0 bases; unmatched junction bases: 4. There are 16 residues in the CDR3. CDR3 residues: CASSPGGTGTNYGYTF. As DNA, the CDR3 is TGTGCCAGCTCACCAGGCGGGACAGGGACTAACTATGGCTACACCTTC.

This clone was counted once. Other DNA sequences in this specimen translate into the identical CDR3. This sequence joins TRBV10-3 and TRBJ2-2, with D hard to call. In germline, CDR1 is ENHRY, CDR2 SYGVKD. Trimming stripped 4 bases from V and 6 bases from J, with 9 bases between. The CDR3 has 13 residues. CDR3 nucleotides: TGTGCCATCAGTGGGCTGTCTCCCGGGGAGCTGTTTTTT. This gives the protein CAISGLSPGELFF.

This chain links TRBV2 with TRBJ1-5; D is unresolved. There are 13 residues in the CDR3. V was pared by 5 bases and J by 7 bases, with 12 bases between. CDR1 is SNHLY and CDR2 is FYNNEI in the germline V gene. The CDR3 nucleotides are TGTGCCAGCAGTTGGGAGGAATGGCAGCCCCAGCATTTT. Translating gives CASSWEEWQPQHF.

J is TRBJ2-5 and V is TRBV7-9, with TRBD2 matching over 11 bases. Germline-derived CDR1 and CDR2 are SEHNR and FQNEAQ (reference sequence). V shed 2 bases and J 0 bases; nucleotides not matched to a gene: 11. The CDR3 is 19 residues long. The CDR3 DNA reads TGTGCCAGCAGCTTACGCCCACTAGCGGGGGCCCTAAACCAAGAGACCCAGTACTTC. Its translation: CASSLRPLAGALNQETQYF.

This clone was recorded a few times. In nucleotides, the CDR3 is TGTGCCAGCAGCATACAGGGGGTTTTTGAAGCTTTCTTT. It is translated as CASSIQGVFEAFF. This chain joins TRBV5-4 and TRBJ1-1, with TRBD1 matching 8 bases. Germline V gene sequence: CDR1 SGHNT, CDR2 YYREEE (reference sequence). The CDR3 consists of 13 residues. Germline trimming cut 4 bases from V and 7 bases from J; bases unmatched to any gene: 6.

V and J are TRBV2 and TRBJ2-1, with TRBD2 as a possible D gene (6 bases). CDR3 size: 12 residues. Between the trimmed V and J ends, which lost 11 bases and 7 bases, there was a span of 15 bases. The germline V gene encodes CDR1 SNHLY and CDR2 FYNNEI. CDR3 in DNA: TGTGCCTGCCGAGGTGGGAGGAATGAGCAGTTCTTC. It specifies CACRGGRNEQFF. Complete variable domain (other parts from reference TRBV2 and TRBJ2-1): EPEVTQTPSHQVTQMGQEVILRCVPISNHLYFYWYRQILGQKVEFLVSFYNNEISEKSEIFDDQFSVERPDGSNFTLKIRSTKLEDSAMYFCACRGGRNEQFFGPGTRLTVL.

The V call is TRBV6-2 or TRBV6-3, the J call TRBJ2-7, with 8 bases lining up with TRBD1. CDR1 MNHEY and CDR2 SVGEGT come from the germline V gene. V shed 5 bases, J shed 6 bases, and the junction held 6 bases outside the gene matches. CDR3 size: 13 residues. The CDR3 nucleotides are TGTGCCAGCAGTCGGACAGGGCATGCCGAGCAGTACTTC. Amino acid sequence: CASSRTGHAEQYF.

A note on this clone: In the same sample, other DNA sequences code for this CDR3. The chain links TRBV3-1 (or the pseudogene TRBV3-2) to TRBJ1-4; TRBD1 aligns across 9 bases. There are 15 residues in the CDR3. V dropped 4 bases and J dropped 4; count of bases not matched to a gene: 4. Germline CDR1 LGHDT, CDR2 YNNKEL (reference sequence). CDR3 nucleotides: TGTGCCAGCAGCCCGGGACAGGGCTATAATGAAAAACTGTTTTTT. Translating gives CASSPGQGYNEKLFF.